The next 2 T cell receptor beta chains were all read from a single sample in a study of blood T cell repertoires in COVID-19. TCRdb's copy holds only in-frame clones and misses some; the assay was immunoSEQ multiplex PCR. This table has some 220,000 clones, 75% to 85% appearing once. Sequencing was carried out using peripheral blood. These receptors were collected from a man aged 50-59 years with active or convalescent COVID-19.

The rearrangement joins TRBV18 to TRBJ1-6; 10 bases agree with TRBD1. The length of the CDR3 is 15 residues. Trimming at V came to 4 bases and at J to 6 bases, leaving 3 bases not matched to a gene. Germline CDR1 is KGHSH and CDR2 is LQKENI. CDR3 sequence: CASSLGQGLNSPLHF. CDR3 nucleotides: TGTGCCAGCTCACTGGGACAGGGGCTTAATTCACCCCTCCACTTT.

The rearrangement joins TRBV4-3 to TRBJ2-6; a possible D gene is TRBD1 (5 bases). V shed 3 bases and J shed 1 base, with 10 bases lying between them. CDR3 length: 16 residues. The germline V gene encodes CDR1 LGHNA and CDR2 YSLEER. Here the CDR3 DNA reads TGCGCCAGCAGCCAGGGGCGTGGTTCTGGGGCCAACGTCCTGACTTTC. Its protein is CASSQGRGSGANVLTF.